The next 8 T cell receptor beta chains were all read from a single sample in a study of blood T cell repertoires in COVID-19. The method was immunoSEQ multiplex PCR; TCRdb's version includes in-frame clones alone and lacks a portion of them. The profile covers about 120,000 clones, with about four fifths appearing a single time and about 2.1% taken by the ten largest. Input material: peripheral blood. The source of these receptors is a man between 65 and 79 years old with acute or convalescent COVID-19.

This clone was counted only a few times. The chain couples TRBV19 to TRBJ2-3; TRBD2 matches at 10 bases. With V trimmed by 5 bases and J by 2 bases, 4 bases remained unmatched. The CDR3 has 15 residues. Germline CDR1 reads LNHDA; CDR2 reads SQIVND (reference sequence). As DNA, the CDR3 is TGTGCCAGTAGTCATAGCGGGGGGAACACAGATACGCAGTATTTT. Protein sequence: CASSHSGGNTDTQYF.

The chain joins TRBV11-3 to TRBJ2-1, with D possibly TRBD2 on 6 matching bases. The ends were cut back, 1 base at V and 9 bases at J, with 7 bases in the middle. Germline V gene data show CDR1 as SGHNT and CDR2 as YENEEA. This CDR3 spans 12 amino acids. CDR3 bases: TGTGCCAGCAGCTTAGTGGGAGGTGAGCAGTTCTTC. Protein product: CASSLVGGEQFF.

The chain recombines TRBV5-6 with TRBJ1-1; 7 nucleotides align to TRBD1. CDR3 length equals 15 residues. The ends lost 4 bases at V and 0 bases at J; junction bases unmatched: 6. Germline loops: CDR1 SGHDT, CDR2 YYEEEE. The DNA of the CDR3 is TGTGCCAGCAGCCTCACAGGGGAGGTGAACACTGAAGCTTTCTTT. Its translation is CASSLTGEVNTEAFF.

Worth noting for this clone: The junction departs from the called germline gene at one end, perhaps through a read error. V gene TRBV25-1 combines with J gene TRBJ1-2; TRBD1 aligns across 10 bases. The germline V gene encodes CDR1 MGHDK and CDR2 SYGVNS. The CDR3 is 15 amino acids. The chain's CDR3 is CASREFGGQGDGYTF. The CDR3 DNA is TGTGCCAGCAGGGAATTTGGCGGACAGGGGGATGGCTACACCTTC.

This clone was detected only a few times. The chain links TRBV7-8 to TRBJ2-7, with 10 positions matching TRBD1. Trimming cost V 7 bases and J 6 bases; bases outside gene matches: 9. The CDR3 runs 14 residues. Germline-derived CDR1 and CDR2 are SGHVS and FQNEAQ. CDR3 bases: TGTGCCAGCAACCATGGGACAGGGGCCCTCGAGCAGTACTTC. Residues: CASNHGTGALEQYF.

The chain joins TRBV6-2 or TRBV6-3 to TRBJ1-2, with TRBD1 identical over 9 bases. Germline V gene data show CDR1 as MNHEY and CDR2 as SVGEGT. V shed 0 bases, J shed 8 bases, and the junction held 13 bases outside the gene matches. The CDR3 extends over 17 amino acids. The CDR3 bases are TGTGCCAGCAGTTACTCGGGAGGACAGGGGTTTTCGGAGGGCTACACCTTC. This codes for CASSYSGGQGFSEGYTF.

This clone has more than one count but fewer than ten. This chain links TRBV5-4 with TRBJ1-2; maybe TRBD1 (5 bases). CDR3 length equals 16 residues. Trimming shortened V by 3 bases and J by 8 bases, and 23 bases separated the two germline ends. In germline, CDR1 is SGHNT, CDR2 YYREEE (reference sequence). As DNA, the CDR3 is TGTGCCAGCAGCTCCCCCGATGGGCAGGAAGCAGGGGGCTACACCTTC. This sequence encodes CASSSPDGQEAGGYTF.

The chain uses TRBV6-6 and TRBJ2-1; 10 bases are a match to TRBD2. The length of the CDR3 is 15 residues. V dropped 5 bases and J dropped 2; count of bases not matched to a gene: 3. The germline CDR1 and CDR2 sequences are MNHNY and SVGAGI (reference sequence). The CDR3 loop is CASSPSGGTYNEQFF. The CDR3 DNA reads TGTGCCAGCAGTCCTAGCGGGGGAACCTACAATGAGCAGTTCTTC.